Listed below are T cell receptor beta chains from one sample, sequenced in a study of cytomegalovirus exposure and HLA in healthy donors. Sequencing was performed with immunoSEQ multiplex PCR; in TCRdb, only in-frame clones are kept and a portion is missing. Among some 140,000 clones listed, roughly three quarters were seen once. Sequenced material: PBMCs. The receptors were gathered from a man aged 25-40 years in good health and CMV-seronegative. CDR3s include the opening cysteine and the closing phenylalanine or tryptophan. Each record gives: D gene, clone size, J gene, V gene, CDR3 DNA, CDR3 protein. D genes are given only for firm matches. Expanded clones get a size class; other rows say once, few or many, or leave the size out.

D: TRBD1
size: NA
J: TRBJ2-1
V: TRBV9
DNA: TGTGCCAGCAGCGCAAACCGACAGGGGGGGAGTCGGGGGGCCGACGAGCAGTTCTTC
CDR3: CASSANRQGGSRGADEQFF

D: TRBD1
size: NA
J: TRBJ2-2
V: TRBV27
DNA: TGTGCCAGCACCAGACAGGGGGCAACTTTGAACACCGGGGAGCTGTTTTTT
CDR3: CASTRQGATLNTGELFF

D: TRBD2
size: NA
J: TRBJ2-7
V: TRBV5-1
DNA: TGCGCCAGCAGCTTGGCCGGGACTAGCGCCTACGAGCAGTACTTC
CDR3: CASSLAGTSAYEQYF

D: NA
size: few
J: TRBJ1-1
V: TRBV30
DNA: TGTGCCGGGGGGGGGCACATGAACACTGAAGCTTTCTTT
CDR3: CAGGGHMNTEAFF

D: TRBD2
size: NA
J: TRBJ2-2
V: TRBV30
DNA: TGTGCCTGGAGTTCTAGCGGCACCGGGGAGCTGTTTTTT
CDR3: CAWSSSGTGELFF

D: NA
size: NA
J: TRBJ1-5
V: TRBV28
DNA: TGTGCCAGCAGTCTACAGGGAACAAGCAATCAGCCCCAGCATTTT
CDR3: CASSLQGTSNQPQHF

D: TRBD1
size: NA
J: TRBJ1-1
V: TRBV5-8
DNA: TGTGCCAGCAGCTTCCGGACAGGGGGAAACACTGAAGCTTTCTTT
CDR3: CASSFRTGGNTEAFF

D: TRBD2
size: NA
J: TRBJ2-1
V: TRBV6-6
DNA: TGTGCCAGCAGTCCCGGGGGGGCCTACAATGAGCAGTTCTTC
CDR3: CASSPGGAYNEQFF

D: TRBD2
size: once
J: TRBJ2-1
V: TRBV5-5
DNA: TGTGCCAGCAGGCGGGGACTAGAGTACAATGAGCAGTTCTTC
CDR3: CASRRGLEYNEQFF

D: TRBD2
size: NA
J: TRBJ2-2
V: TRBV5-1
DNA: TGCGCCAGCAGCTTGGCGGCTAGCGGGACGAATAGCGGGGAGCTGTTTTTT
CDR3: CASSLAASGTNSGELFF

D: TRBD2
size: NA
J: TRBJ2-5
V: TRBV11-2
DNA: TGTGCCAGCGGCGGGGGAGGCCCCCAGTACTTC
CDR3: CASGGGGPQYF

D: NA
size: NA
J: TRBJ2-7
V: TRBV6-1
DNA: TGTGCCAGCAGTGACCCCTATTTGATGGGACACCACGAGCAGTACTTC
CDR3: CASSDPYLMGHHEQYF

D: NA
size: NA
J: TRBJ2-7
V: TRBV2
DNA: TGTGCCAGCAAAGGGGCCCCCGCCTACGAGCAGTACTTC
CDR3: CASKGAPAYEQYF

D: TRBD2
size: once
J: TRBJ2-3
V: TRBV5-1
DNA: TGCGCCAGCAGCTTCGGGACTAGAGGTTCAACAGATACGCAGTATTTT
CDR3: CASSFGTRGSTDTQYF

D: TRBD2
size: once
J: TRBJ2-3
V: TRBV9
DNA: TGTGCCAGCAGTTCTAGCGGGCCACCCCGTGATACGCAGTATTTT
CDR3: CASSSSGPPRDTQYF

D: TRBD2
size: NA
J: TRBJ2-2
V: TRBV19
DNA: TGTGCCAGTAGGGGGACTAGCAGGGCCGGGGAGCTGTTTTTT
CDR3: CASRGTSRAGELFF

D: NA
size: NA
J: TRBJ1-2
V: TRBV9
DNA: TGTGCCAGCGGACCAGGGGCTCATGGCTACACCTTC
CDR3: CASGPGAHGYTF

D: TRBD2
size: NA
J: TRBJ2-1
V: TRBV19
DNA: TGTGCCAGTAGTCCGCAGTCTAGCGGGAGGTGGAATGAGCAGTTCTTC
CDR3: CASSPQSSGRWNEQFF

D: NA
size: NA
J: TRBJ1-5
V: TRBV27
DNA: TGTGCCAGCAGTTCCTATAGCAATCAGCCCCAGCATTTT
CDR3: CASSSYSNQPQHF

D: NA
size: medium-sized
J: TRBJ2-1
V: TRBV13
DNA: TGTGCCAGCAGCTCAGACGGAGGGGATGAGCAGTTCTTC
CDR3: CASSSDGGDEQFF

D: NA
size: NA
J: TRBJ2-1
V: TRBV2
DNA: TGTGCCAGCAGTGAACAGCGGAGCTCCTACAATGAGCAGTTCTTC
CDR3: CASSEQRSSYNEQFF

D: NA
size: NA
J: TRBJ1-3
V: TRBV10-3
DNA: TGTGCCATCAGTGAGTCGTTGGGCGGAAACACCATATATTTT
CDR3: CAISESLGGNTIYF

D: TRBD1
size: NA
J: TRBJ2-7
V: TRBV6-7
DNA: TGTGACAGCAGTTACTCACCAGCTGGGACAGGGGCCTACGAGCAGTACTTC
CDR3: CDSSYSPAGTGAYEQYF

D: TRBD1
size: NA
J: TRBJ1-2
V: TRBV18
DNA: TGTGCCAGCTCACCACGACCTGGACAGGGAGCTTATGGCTACACCTTC
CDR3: CASSPRPGQGAYGYTF

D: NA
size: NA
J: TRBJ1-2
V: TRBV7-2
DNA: TGTGCCAGCACCCTAGGCGGGGGGTTTGGCTACACCTTC
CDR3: CASTLGGGFGYTF

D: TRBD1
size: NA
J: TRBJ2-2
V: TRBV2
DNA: TGTGCCAGCAGTGGGGACAGTAGGACCGGGGAGCTGTTTTTT
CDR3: CASSGDSRTGELFF

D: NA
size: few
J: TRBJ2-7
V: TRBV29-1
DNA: TGCAGCGTTGAGGACAGCCCCTACGAGCAGTACTTC
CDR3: CSVEDSPYEQYF

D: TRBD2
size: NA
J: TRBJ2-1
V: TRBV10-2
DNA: TGCGCCAGCAGTGAAGAAGCGGGGGGCCCCTCCTACAATGAGCAGTTCTTC
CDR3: CASSEEAGGPSYNEQFF

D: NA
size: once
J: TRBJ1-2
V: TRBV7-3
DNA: TGTGCCAGCAGCTTAAGAGACAGCATCTCCGGGGGCTACACCTTC
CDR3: CASSLRDSISGGYTF

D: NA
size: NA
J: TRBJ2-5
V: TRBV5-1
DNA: TGCGCCAGCAGGGACAGCACCCAAGAGACCCAGTACTTC
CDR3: CASRDSTQETQYF

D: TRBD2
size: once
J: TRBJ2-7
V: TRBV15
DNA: TGTGCCACCGGGCGGGAGGAACCCTACGAGCAGTACTTC
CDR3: CATGREEPYEQYF

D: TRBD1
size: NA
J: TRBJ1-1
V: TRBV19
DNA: TGTGCCAGTAGGACAGGGGAAGTGAACACTGAAGCTTTCTTT
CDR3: CASRTGEVNTEAFF

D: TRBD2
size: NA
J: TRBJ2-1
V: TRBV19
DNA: TGTGCCAGTAGTAGCGGGAGTTGGGAGCAGTTCTTC
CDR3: CASSSGSWEQFF

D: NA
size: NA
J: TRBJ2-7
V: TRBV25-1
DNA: TGTGCCAGCAGTGAATTGGGGGGCTACGAGCAGTACTTC
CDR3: CASSELGGYEQYF

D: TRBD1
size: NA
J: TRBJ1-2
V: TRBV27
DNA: TGTGCCAGCAGTGCCCGGGGACAGACTTACTATGGCTACACCTTC
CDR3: CASSARGQTYYGYTF

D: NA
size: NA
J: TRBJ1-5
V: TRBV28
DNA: TGTGCCAGCAGTTTGAGGGAGCAAGATTGGAATCAGCCCCAGCATTTT
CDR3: CASSLREQDWNQPQHF

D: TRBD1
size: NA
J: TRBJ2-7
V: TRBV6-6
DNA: TGTGCCAGCATACAGTCGGGCAGGGGGCGCCTGCAGTACTTC
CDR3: CASIQSGRGRLQYF

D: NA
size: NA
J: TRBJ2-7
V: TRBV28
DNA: TGTGCCAGCACGGTGAACCACCCCCAACTCTACGAGCAGTACTTC
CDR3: CASTVNHPQLYEQYF

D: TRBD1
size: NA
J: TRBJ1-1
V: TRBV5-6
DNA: TGTGCCAGCAGCGGAACAGGGGGTACTGAAGCTTTCTTT
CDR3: CASSGTGGTEAFF

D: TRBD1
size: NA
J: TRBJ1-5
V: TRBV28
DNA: TGTGCCAGCAGAACCGGACAGGGATTAAATCAGCCCCAGCATTTT
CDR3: CASRTGQGLNQPQHF

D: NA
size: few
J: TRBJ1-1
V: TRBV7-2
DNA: TGTGCCAGCAGCTTAGAGTGGGCCAGGAACACTGAAGCTTTCTTT
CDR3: CASSLEWARNTEAFF

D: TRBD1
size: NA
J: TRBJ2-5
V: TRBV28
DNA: TGTGCCAGCAGTTTAAAGGGACAGTGGAGGGAGACCCAGTACTTC
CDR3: CASSLKGQWRETQYF

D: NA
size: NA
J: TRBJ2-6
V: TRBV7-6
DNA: TGTGCCAGCAGCGGAGAGACCCCCGCTGGGGCCAACGTCCTGACTTTC
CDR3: CASSGETPAGANVLTF

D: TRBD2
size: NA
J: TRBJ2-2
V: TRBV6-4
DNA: TGTGCCAGCAGTGACTCGAGCGGGGTAGCGAACACCGGGGAGCTGTTTTTT
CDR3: CASSDSSGVANTGELFF

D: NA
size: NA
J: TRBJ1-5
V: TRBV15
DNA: TGTGCCACCACCCCTTTAGGGGAGGGGCAGCCCCAGCATTTT
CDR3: CATTPLGEGQPQHF

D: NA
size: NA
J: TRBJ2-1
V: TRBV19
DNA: TGTGCCAGTAGTATTAACAATGAGCAGTTCTTC
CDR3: CASSINNEQFF

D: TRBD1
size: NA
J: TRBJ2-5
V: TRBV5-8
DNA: TGTGCCAGCAGCAGCGGGACAGGGGGCCGTCAAGAGACCCAGTACTTC
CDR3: CASSSGTGGRQETQYF

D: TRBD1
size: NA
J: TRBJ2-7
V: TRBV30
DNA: TGTGCCTGGAGTACCCGTCCGGGACAGGGAATATCCTACGAGCAGTACTTC
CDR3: CAWSTRPGQGISYEQYF

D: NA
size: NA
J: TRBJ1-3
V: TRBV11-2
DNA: TGTGCCAGCAGCACGACTTACACCATATATTTT
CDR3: CASSTTYTIYF

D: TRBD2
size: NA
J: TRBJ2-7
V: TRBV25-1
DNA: TGTGCCAGCAGTGGAGCGGGAAGGGGTTACGAGCAGTACTTC
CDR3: CASSGAGRGYEQYF

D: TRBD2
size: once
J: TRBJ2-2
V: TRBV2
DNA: TGTGCCAGCACGTTGGGGGGGGTGATCACCGGGGAGCTGTTTTTT
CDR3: CASTLGGVITGELFF

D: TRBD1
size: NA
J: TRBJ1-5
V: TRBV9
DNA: TGTGCCAGCAGCGTACAGGGGGATCAGCCCCAGCATTTT
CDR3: CASSVQGDQPQHF

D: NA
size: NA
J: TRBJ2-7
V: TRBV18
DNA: TGTGCCAGCTCACCACCGGGGCAGGGGACCTACGAGCAGTACTTC
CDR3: CASSPPGQGTYEQYF

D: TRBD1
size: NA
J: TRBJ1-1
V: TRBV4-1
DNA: TGCGCCAGCAGCCAAGGACCGACAGGGGGTACTGAAGCTTTCTTT
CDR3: CASSQGPTGGTEAFF